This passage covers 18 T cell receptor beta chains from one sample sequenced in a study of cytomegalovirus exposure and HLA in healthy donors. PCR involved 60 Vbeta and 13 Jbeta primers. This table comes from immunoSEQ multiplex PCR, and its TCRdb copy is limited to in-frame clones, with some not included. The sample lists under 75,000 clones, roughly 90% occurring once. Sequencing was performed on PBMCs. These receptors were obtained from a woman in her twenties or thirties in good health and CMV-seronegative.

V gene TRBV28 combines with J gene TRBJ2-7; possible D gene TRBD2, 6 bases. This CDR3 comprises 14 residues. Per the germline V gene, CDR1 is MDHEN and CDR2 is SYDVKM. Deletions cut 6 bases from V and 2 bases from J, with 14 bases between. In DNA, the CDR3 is TGTGCCAGCAGCCCGCCGGGACTGACCTACGAGCAGTACTTC. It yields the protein CASSPPGLTYEQYF.

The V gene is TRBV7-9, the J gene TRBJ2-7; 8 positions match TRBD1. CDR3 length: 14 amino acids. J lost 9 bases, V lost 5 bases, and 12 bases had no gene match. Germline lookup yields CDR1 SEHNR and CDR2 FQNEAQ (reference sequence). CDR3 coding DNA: TGTGCCAGCAGCGGACCGGACAGGGCCGGCGGGCAGTACTTC. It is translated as CASSGPDRAGGQYF. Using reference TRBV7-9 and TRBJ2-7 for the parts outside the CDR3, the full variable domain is DTGVSQNPRHKITKRGQNVTFRCDPISEHNRLYWYRQTLGQGPEFLTYFQNEAQLEKSRLLSDRFSAERPKGSFSTLEIQRTEQGDSAMYLCASSGPDRAGGQYFGPGTRLTVT.

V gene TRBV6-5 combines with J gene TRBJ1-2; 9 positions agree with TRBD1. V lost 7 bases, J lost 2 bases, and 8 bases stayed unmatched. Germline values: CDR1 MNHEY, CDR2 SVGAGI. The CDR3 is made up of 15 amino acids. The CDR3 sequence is CASIPGQGSNYGYTF. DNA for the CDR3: TGTGCCAGCATTCCAGGACAGGGGTCCAACTATGGCTACACCTTC.

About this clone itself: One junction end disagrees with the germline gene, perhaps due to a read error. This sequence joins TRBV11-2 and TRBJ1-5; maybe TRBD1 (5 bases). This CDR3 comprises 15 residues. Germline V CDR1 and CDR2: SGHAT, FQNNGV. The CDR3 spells CASSLDSNSNQPQHF. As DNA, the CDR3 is TGTGCCAGCAGTTTAGACAGTAATAGCAATCAGCCCCAGCATTTT.

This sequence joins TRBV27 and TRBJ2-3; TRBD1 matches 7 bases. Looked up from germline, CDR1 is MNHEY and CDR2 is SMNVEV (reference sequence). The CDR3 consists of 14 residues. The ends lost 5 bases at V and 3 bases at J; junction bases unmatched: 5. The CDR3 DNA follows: TGTGCCAGCAGTCTACGGGACAGAACAGATACGCAGTATTTT. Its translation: CASSLRDRTDTQYF.

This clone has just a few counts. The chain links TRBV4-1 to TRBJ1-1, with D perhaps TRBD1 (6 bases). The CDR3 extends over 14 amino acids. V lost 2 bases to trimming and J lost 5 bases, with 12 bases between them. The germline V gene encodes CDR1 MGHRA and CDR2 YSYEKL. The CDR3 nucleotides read TGCGCCAGCAGCCAACAGGACAGCACGACTGAAGCTTTCTTT. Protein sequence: CASSQQDSTTEAFF.

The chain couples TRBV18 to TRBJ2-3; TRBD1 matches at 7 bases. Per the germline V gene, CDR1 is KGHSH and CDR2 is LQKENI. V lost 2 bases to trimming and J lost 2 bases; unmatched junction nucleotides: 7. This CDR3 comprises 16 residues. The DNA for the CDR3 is TGTGCCAGCTCACCAATTCGACAGGGTGACACAGATACGCAGTATTTT. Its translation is CASSPIRQGDTDTQYF. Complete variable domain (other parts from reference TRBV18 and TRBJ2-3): NAGVMQNPRHLVRRRGQEARLRCSPMKGHSHVYWYRQLPEEGLKFMVYLQKENIIDESGMPKERFSAEFPKEGPSILRIQQVVRGDSAAYFCASSPIRQGDTDTQYFGPGTRLTVL.

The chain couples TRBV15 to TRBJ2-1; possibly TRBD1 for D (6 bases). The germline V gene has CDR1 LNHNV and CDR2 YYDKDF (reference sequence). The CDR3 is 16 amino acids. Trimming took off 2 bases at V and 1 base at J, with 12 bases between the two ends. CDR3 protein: CATSRPGTISYNEQFF. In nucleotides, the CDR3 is TGTGCCACCAGCAGACCCGGGACAATTTCCTACAATGAGCAGTTCTTC.

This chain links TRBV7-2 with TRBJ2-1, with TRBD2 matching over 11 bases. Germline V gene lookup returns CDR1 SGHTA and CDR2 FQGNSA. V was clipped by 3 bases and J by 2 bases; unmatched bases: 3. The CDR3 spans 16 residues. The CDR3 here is CASSFLAGGTYNEQFF. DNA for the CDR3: TGTGCCAGCAGCTTCCTAGCGGGAGGAACCTACAATGAGCAGTTCTTC.

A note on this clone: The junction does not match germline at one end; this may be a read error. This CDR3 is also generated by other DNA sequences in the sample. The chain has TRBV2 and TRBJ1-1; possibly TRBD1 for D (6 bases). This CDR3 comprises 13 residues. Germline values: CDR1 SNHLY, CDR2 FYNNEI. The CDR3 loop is CASSVGGNTEAFF. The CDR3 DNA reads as TGCGCCAGCAGTGTAGGGGGAAACACTGAAGCTTTCTTT. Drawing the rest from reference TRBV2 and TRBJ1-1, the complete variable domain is EPEVTQTPSHQVTQMGQEVILRCVPISNHLYFYWYRQILGQKVEFLVSFYNNEISEKSEIFDDQFSVERPDGSNFTLKIRSTKLEDSAMYFCASSVGGNTEAFFGQGTRLTVV.

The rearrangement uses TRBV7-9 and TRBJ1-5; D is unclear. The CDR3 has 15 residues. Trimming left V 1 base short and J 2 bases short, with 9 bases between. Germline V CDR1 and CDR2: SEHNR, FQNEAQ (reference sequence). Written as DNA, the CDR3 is TGTGCCAGCAGCTTAGGAGGTTTGGGCAATCAGCCCCAGCATTTT. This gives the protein CASSLGGLGNQPQHF.

For the CDR3, the DNA is TGTGCCAGCAGCTTAGACCAGACTGAAGCTTTCTTT. This sequence encodes CASSLDQTEAFF. The chain recombines TRBV11-2 with TRBJ1-1; no reliable D call. Per germline, CDR1 SGHAT and CDR2 FQNNGV. With 0 bases removed from V and 5 bases from J, the gap between germline ends came to 4 bases. There are 12 residues in the CDR3.

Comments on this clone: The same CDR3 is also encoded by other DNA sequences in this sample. In DNA form, the CDR3 reads TGTGCCAGCAGTCGAGCGGGATGGGAGACCCAGTACTTC. As protein: CASSRAGWETQYF. V gene TRBV6-5 combines with J gene TRBJ2-5; the match to TRBD2 covers 7 bases. Germline V gene data show CDR1 as MNHEY and CDR2 as SVGAGI. The V and J ends lost 5 bases and 5 bases, in that order; junction bases with no gene match: 5. The CDR3 totals 13 residues.

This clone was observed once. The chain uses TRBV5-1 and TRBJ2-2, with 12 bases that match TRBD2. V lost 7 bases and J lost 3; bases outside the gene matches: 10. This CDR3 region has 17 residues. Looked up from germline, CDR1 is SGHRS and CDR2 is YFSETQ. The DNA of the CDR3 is TGCGCCAGCCGATACCGGACTAGCGGGGACTACACCGGGGAGCTGTTTTTT. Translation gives CASRYRTSGDYTGELFF.

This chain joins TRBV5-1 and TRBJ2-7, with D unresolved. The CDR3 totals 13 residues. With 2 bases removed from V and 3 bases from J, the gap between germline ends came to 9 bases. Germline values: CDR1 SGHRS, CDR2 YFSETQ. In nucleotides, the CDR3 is TGCGCCAGCAGCTTTGACTTGTTCTACGAGCAGTACTTC. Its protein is CASSFDLFYEQYF.

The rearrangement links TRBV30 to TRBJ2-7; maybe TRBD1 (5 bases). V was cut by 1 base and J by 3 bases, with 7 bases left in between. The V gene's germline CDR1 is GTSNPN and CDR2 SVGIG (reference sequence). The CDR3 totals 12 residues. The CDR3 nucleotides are TGTGCCTGGAGTGGGGGCGGCTACGAGCAGTACTTC. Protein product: CAWSGGGYEQYF.

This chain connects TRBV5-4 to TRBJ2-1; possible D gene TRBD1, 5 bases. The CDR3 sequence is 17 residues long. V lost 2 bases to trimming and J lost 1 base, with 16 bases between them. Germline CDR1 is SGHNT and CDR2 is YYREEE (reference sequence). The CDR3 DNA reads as TGTGCCAGCAGCTTAAGTATCCGGACAATATCCTACAATGAGCAGTTCTTC. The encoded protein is CASSLSIRTISYNEQFF. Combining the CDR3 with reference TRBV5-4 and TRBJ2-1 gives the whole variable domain ETGVTQSPTHLIKTRGQQVTLRCSSQSGHNTVSWYQQALGQGPQFIFQYYREEENGRGNFPPRFSGLQFPNYSSELNVNALELDDSALYLCASSLSIRTISYNEQFFGPGTRLTVL.

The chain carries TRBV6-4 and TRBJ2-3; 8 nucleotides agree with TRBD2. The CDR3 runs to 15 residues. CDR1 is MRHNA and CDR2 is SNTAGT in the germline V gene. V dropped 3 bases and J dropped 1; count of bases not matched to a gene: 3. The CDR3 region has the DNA TGTGCCAGCAGTGAAAGCGGGAGCGGCACAGATACGCAGTATTTT. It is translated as CASSESGSGTDTQYF.